Shown below are 30 T cell receptor beta chains from a single sample sequenced in a study of cytomegalovirus exposure and HLA in healthy donors. 13 Jbeta primers and 60 Vbeta primers were used for the PCR. Only in-frame clones appear in the TCRdb table, and some are missing; sequencing was by immunoSEQ multiplex PCR. Listed are about 33,000 clones; approximately 4% falls within the top ten. Sequenced material: PBMCs. The receptors shown here come from a middle-aged man in good health and CMV-seronegative.

The chain combines TRBV2 with TRBJ2-5; tentative D call: TRBD1 (5 bases). V was cut by 5 bases and J by 5 bases, with 12 bases left in between. There are 13 residues in the CDR3. Germline loops: CDR1 SNHLY, CDR2 FYNNEI. CDR3 amino acids: CASSQQAQETQYF. CDR3 DNA: TGTGCCAGCAGTCAACAGGCGCAGGAGACCCAGTACTTC.

V usage is TRBV27 and J usage is TRBJ1-1; weak D call: TRBD1 (5 bases). Germline V gene lookup returns CDR1 MNHEY and CDR2 SMNVEV (reference sequence). This CDR3 region has 13 residues. Trimming pared 6 bases from V and 1 base from J, leaving 9 bases between. CDR3 nucleotide sequence: TGTGCCAGCAGCTACCAGGGGAACACTGAAGCTTTCTTT. Protein: CASSYQGNTEAFF.

The V gene is TRBV30, the J gene TRBJ2-7; possibly TRBD1 for D (5 bases). Germline V gene lookup returns CDR1 GTSNPN and CDR2 SVGIG (reference sequence). V was trimmed by 5 bases and J by 4 bases, leaving 12 bases between them. The CDR3 length is 12 residues. The CDR3 sequence is CAWATGPYEQYF. CDR3 sequence (DNA): TGTGCCTGGGCAACAGGTCCTTACGAGCAGTACTTC.

The chain combines TRBV4-1 with TRBJ2-5; tentative D call: TRBD1 (6 bases). The CDR3 is 14 amino acids. Germline V gives CDR1 MGHRA, CDR2 YSYEKL. V was trimmed by 1 base and J by 7 bases, leaving 13 bases between them. The CDR3 DNA is TGCGCCAGCAGCCAAGGGGGGCGGCTCAGGACCCAGTACTTC. This gives the protein CASSQGGRLRTQYF.

The V and J genes are TRBV5-8 and TRBJ1-5; D remains unclear. V dropped 0 bases and J dropped 7 bases, with 8 bases sitting between them. Per the germline V gene, CDR1 is SGHTS and CDR2 is YDEGEE. This CDR3 spans 13 amino acids. CDR3 region: CASSLDQKQPQHF. CDR3 DNA sequence: TGTGCCAGCAGCTTGGATCAGAAGCAGCCCCAGCATTTT.

The chain carries TRBV5-8 and TRBJ1-5; the match to TRBD1 covers 7 bases. Germline V gene lookup returns CDR1 SGHTS and CDR2 YDEGEE. J lost 5 bases, V lost 2 bases, and 7 bases had no gene match. The CDR3 totals 15 residues. In DNA, the CDR3 is TGTGCCAGCAGCTTCTCGACAGGGCAGGATCAGCCCCAGCATTTT. Translation: CASSFSTGQDQPQHF.

V is TRBV10-3 and J is TRBJ2-1, with TRBD2 matching over 8 bases. This CDR3 comprises 15 residues. The V segment lost 6 bases and the J segment 3 bases; nucleotides outside the gene matches: 7. Germline CDR1 and CDR2: ENHRY and SYGVKD. The CDR3 protein is CAIRPTSDFYNEQFF. The CDR3 coding sequence is TGTGCCATCAGACCGACTAGCGACTTCTACAATGAGCAGTTCTTC.

The V and J genes are TRBV28 and TRBJ1-1, with D perhaps TRBD1 (6 bases). V was clipped by 4 bases and J by 5 bases, with 11 bases between them. The germline V gene encodes CDR1 MDHEN and CDR2 SYDVKM. The CDR3 runs 13 residues. The CDR3 nucleotides are TGTGCCAGCAGTTCAGGGGAAAGGACTGAAGCTTTCTTT. Translating gives CASSSGERTEAFF.

J is TRBJ1-2 and V is TRBV27, with 7 bases that match TRBD1. The CDR3 contains 17 residues. The junction had 11 bases not matched to a gene; V was cut back by 4 bases and J by 0 bases. Germline CDR1 MNHEY, CDR2 SMNVEV (reference sequence). The CDR3 nucleotides read TGTGCCAGCAGTTCCGAGACAGGGTCAGGAGCTAACTATGGCTACACCTTC. Translated: CASSSETGSGANYGYTF.

The CDR3 here is CASSGNRVSGELFF. CDR3 coding DNA: TGTGCCAGCAGTGGGAACAGGGTTTCCGGGGAGCTGTTTTTT. The chain recombines TRBV6-5 with TRBJ2-2, with D possibly matching TRBD1 (6 bases). CDR1 and CDR2 from the germline V gene are MNHEY and SVGAGI. The V end was cut by 5 bases, the J end by 6 bases, with 13 bases between. This CDR3 contains 14 residues.

On this clone itself: This sample includes further DNA sequences coding for the same CDR3. This chain uses TRBV29-1 with TRBJ2-7, with TRBD2 as a possible D gene (5 bases). In germline, CDR1 is SQVTM, CDR2 ANQGSEA. The CDR3 is made up of 11 amino acids. The V end was cut by 4 bases, the J end by 3 bases, with 7 bases between. The CDR3: CSVARDYEQYF. The CDR3 coding sequence is TGCAGCGTTGCACGGGACTACGAGCAGTACTTC.

The chain recombines TRBV5-1 with TRBJ2-1; D not certain. V shed 4 bases and J shed 10 bases, with 12 bases lying between them. The CDR3 is 12 amino acids. CDR1 is SGHRS, CDR2 YFSETQ, per germline. The CDR3 DNA reads as TGCGCCAGCAGCGGGCTTGGGCCCGAGCAGTTCTTC. Translation gives CASSGLGPEQFF.

V gene TRBV27 combines with J gene TRBJ1-5, with 7 bases that match TRBD1. The CDR3 consists of 15 residues. With V trimmed by 0 bases and J by 9 bases, 8 bases remained unmatched. Germline CDR1 and CDR2: MNHEY and SMNVEV (reference sequence). The chain's CDR3 is CASSLSYGGGLPQHF. The CDR3 DNA sequence: TGTGCCAGCAGTTTATCTTACGGAGGGGGCCTGCCCCAGCATTTT.

The V gene is TRBV11-2, the J gene TRBJ2-1; 7 bases are a match to TRBD2. V trimming: 1 base; J trimming: 0 bases; junction bases outside the gene matches: 12. Germline CDR1 reads SGHAT; CDR2 reads FQNNGV. This CDR3 spans 19 amino acids. CDR3 sequence: CASSLVVKGLVSSYNEQFF. As DNA, the CDR3 is TGTGCCAGCAGCTTAGTGGTCAAAGGACTAGTCAGCTCCTACAATGAGCAGTTCTTC. The entire variable domain, with the rest obtained from reference TRBV11-2 and TRBJ2-1, is as follows: EAGVAQSPRYKIIEKRQSVAFWCNPISGHATLYWYQQILGQGPKLLIQFQNNGVVDDSQLPKDRFSAERLKGVDSTLKIQPAKLEDSAVYLCASSLVVKGLVSSYNEQFFGPGTRLTVL.

The V gene is TRBV11-3, the J gene TRBJ1-1; D gene unclear. The CDR3 has 12 amino acids. V was pared by 5 bases and J by 1 base, with 5 bases between. CDR1 SGHNT and CDR2 YENEEA come from the germline V gene. CDR3 amino acids: CASSPENTEAFF. For the CDR3, the DNA is TGTGCCAGCAGCCCAGAGAACACTGAAGCTTTCTTT.

This rearrangement joins TRBV19 to TRBJ2-5; 11 bases line up with TRBD1. The CDR3 consists of 15 residues. Trimming removed 5 bases from V and 2 bases from J; junction bases left unmatched: 4. CDR1 and CDR2 (germline): LNHDA, SQIVND (reference sequence). CDR3 residues: CASSGQGALQETQYF. The CDR3 region has the DNA TGTGCCAGTAGTGGACAGGGGGCTTTGCAAGAGACCCAGTACTTC. Based on the CDR3 plus reference TRBV19 and TRBJ2-5, the full variable domain is DGGITQSPKYLFRKEGQNVTLSCEQNLNHDAMYWYRQDPGQGLRLIYYSQIVNDFQKGDIAEGYSVSREKKESFPLTVTSAQKNPTAFYLCASSGQGALQETQYFGPGTRLLVL.

This rearrangement joins TRBV4-2 to TRBJ1-1; 10 bases fit TRBD1. The CDR3 has 13 amino acids. Germline CDR1 reads LGHNA; CDR2 reads YNFKEQ. J gave up 11 bases and V 0 bases, and 3 bases lay outside the gene matches. The CDR3 here is CASSQETGGAAFF. In DNA, the CDR3 is TGTGCCAGCAGCCAAGAGACAGGGGGCGCGGCTTTCTTT.

The chain recombines TRBV7-2 with TRBJ2-1; 7 positions agree with TRBD2. V gave up 5 bases and J gave up 7 bases; unmatched junction bases: 11. The CDR3 totals 15 residues. Germline values: CDR1 SGHTA, CDR2 FQGNSA. The CDR3 protein is CASSPNGREWNEQFF. The CDR3 region has the DNA TGTGCCAGCAGCCCTAATGGGCGGGAGTGGAATGAGCAGTTCTTC.

The chain carries TRBV19 and TRBJ2-3; 11 bases fit TRBD2. The V gene's germline CDR1 is LNHDA and CDR2 SQIVND (reference sequence). CDR3 length equals 17 residues. Germline trimming cut 2 bases from V and 2 bases from J; bases unmatched to any gene: 6. CDR3 loop: CASSILTSGSFTDTQYF. DNA of the CDR3: TGTGCCAGTAGTATACTAACTAGCGGGAGTTTCACAGATACGCAGTATTTT.

Remarks on this clone: The CDR3 does not end in the conserved phenylalanine or tryptophan, so this is likely a read error. The DNA is left out, because the CDR3 cannot be placed on it with certainty; the CDR3 is given as TCRdb lists it. This chain links TRBV6-5 with TRBJ1-1; the table's D gene call, TRBD1, was not cross checked with the DNA. Ends included, the CDR3 has 11 residues. CDR1 MNHEY and CDR2 SVGAGI come from the germline V gene. The CDR3: CARSYWGLCPG.

The rearrangement uses TRBV30 and TRBJ2-3, with TRBD1 as a possible D gene (5 bases). This CDR3 is built from 13 residues. CDR1 is GTSNPN, CDR2 SVGIG, per germline (reference sequence). V gave up 2 bases and J gave up 2 bases, with 8 bases separating them. The CDR3 loop reads CAWSRGNTDTQYF. CDR3 DNA: TGTGCCTGGAGTAGGGGAAACACAGATACGCAGTATTTT.

V is TRBV4-1 and J is TRBJ2-7; 11 bases line up with TRBD1. The CDR3 is 15 amino acids. With 5 bases clipped from V and 2 bases from J, the junction kept 5 bases outside the gene matches. Germline loops: CDR1 MGHRA, CDR2 YSYEKL. The CDR3 spells CASSAPGQGAYEQYF. The CDR3 DNA reads as TGCGCCAGCAGCGCCCCGGGACAGGGGGCCTACGAGCAGTACTTC.

The genes are TRBV28 and TRBJ2-1; tentative D call: TRBD1 (5 bases). Germline V CDR1 and CDR2: MDHEN, SYDVKM. Between the trimmed V and J ends, which lost 4 bases and 10 bases, there was a span of 11 bases. The CDR3 contains 12 residues. Here the CDR3 DNA reads TGTGCCAGCAGTTCCAGGGCAGGGGAGCAGTTCTTC. Translating gives CASSSRAGEQFF.

As to this clone: The junction departs from the called germline gene at one end, perhaps through a read error. The chain has TRBV30 and TRBJ2-7; the D gene is possibly TRBD2 (5 bases). Per germline, CDR1 GTSNPN and CDR2 SVGIG (reference sequence). The length of the CDR3 is 15 residues. The CDR3 DNA sequence: TGTGCCGGGAGTGCCTCTGGGCTACTCGTCTACGAGCAGTACTTC. It yields the protein CAGSASGLLVYEQYF.

V gene TRBV7-2 combines with J gene TRBJ1-2, with 7 nucleotides matching TRBD1. Germline CDR1 SGHTA, CDR2 FQGNSA. The ends lost 4 bases at V and 8 bases at J; junction bases unmatched: 10. The CDR3 has 14 residues. The chain's CDR3 is CASSSPTGAGGYTF. The CDR3 DNA follows: TGTGCCAGCAGCTCACCTACAGGGGCGGGGGGCTACACCTTC.

The chain uses TRBV2 and TRBJ1-1; D is unclear. CDR1 and CDR2 from the germline V gene are SNHLY and FYNNEI. CDR3 length equals 14 residues. The germline V and J ends were trimmed by 2 bases and 1 base, with 8 bases remaining between them. As DNA, the CDR3 is TGTGCCAGCAGTGAATTTTTAGAGAACACTGAAGCTTTCTTT. This codes for CASSEFLENTEAFF.

This chain joins TRBV28 and TRBJ2-5; 7 bases are a match to TRBD1. Losses at the gene ends were 3 bases for V and 3 bases for J; bases not matched to a gene: 13. Germline CDR1 and CDR2: MDHEN and SYDVKM. The CDR3 covers 17 residues. CDR3 amino acids: CASSFRSYRGLEETQYF. The DNA for the CDR3 is TGTGCCAGCAGTTTCCGATCCTACAGGGGCCTGGAAGAGACCCAGTACTTC.

The chain recombines TRBV5-1 with TRBJ2-7; no clear D. V was cut by 0 bases and J by 7 bases, with 11 bases left in between. This CDR3 has 13 residues. The germline V gene encodes CDR1 SGHRS and CDR2 YFSETQ. The CDR3 DNA sequence: TGCGCCAGCAGCTTGGTAGTCATCGGGGAGCAGTACTTC. Protein product: CASSLVVIGEQYF.

The gene calls are TRBV19 and TRBJ2-1; D is perhaps TRBD2 (6 bases). Germline CDR1 and CDR2: LNHDA and SQIVND (reference sequence). The CDR3 has 14 residues. Trimming pared 5 bases from V and 0 bases from J, leaving 8 bases between. The CDR3 sequence: CASSGGGSYNEQFF. In DNA form, the CDR3 reads TGTGCCAGTAGTGGGGGAGGCTCCTACAATGAGCAGTTCTTC.

A note on this clone: One end of the junction is discordant with germline, which a read error may explain. The chain recombines TRBV6-1 with TRBJ1-3, with D possibly TRBD1 on 6 matching bases. The CDR3 runs to 15 residues. Germline V CDR1 and CDR2: MNHNS, SASEGT. The CDR3 reads CASREGQSSGNTIYF. In DNA form, the CDR3 reads TGTGCCAGCAGGGAAGGACAGTCTTCTGGAAACACCATATATTTT.